These 5 T cell receptor beta chains share one sample of origin, sequenced in a study of cytomegalovirus exposure and HLA in healthy donors. 13 Jbeta primers and 60 Vbeta primers were used for the PCR. The method was immunoSEQ multiplex PCR; TCRdb's version includes in-frame clones alone and lacks a portion of them. The sample has under 200,000 clones; approximately 81% are singletons. The sample consisted of PBMCs. All receptors come from a boy aged 2-9 years in good health and CMV-seronegative.

The chain joins TRBV5-4 to TRBJ2-3, with TRBD2 identical over 13 bases. With V trimmed by 3 bases and J by 4 bases, 8 bases remained unmatched. In germline, CDR1 is SGHNT, CDR2 YYREEE (reference sequence). This CDR3 region has 17 residues. The CDR3 loop reads CASSCTLAGGWADTQYF. The CDR3 nucleotides read TGTGCCAGCAGCTGCACACTAGCGGGAGGGTGGGCAGATACGCAGTATTTT. The variable domain in full, with the rest retrieved from reference TRBV5-4 and TRBJ2-3, is ETGVTQSPTHLIKTRGQQVTLRCSSQSGHNTVSWYQQALGQGPQFIFQYYREEENGRGNFPPRFSGLQFPNYSSELNVNALELDDSALYLCASSCTLAGGWADTQYFGPGTRLTVL.

The chain links TRBV27 to TRBJ1-1, with D unclear. CDR1 and CDR2 from the germline V gene are MNHEY and SMNVEV (reference sequence). The CDR3 covers 14 residues. The ends were cut back, 3 bases at V and 3 bases at J, with 11 bases in the middle. The CDR3 DNA follows: TGTGCCAGCAGTTTCCGGGTTGAAGACACTGAAGCTTTCTTT. Encoded protein: CASSFRVEDTEAFF.

This clone was seen just once. The gene calls are TRBV28 and TRBJ2-5, with D perhaps TRBD2 (7 bases). CDR3 length: 12 residues. Trimming left V 10 bases short and J 1 base short, with 10 bases between. Germline loops: CDR1 MDHEN, CDR2 SYDVKM. In DNA form, the CDR3 reads TGTGCCACAAGGGGGGGCCAAGAGACCCAGTACTTC. As protein: CATRGGQETQYF.

This clone is a singleton in its sample. The V and J genes are TRBV4-2 and TRBJ1-1; the D gene is possibly TRBD1 (6 bases). Between the trimmed V and J ends, which lost 0 bases and 5 bases, there was a span of 13 bases. CDR1 is LGHNA and CDR2 is YNFKEQ in the germline V gene. The CDR3 contains 15 residues. CDR3 region: CASSQDGGAWTEAFF. The CDR3 DNA is TGTGCCAGCAGCCAAGATGGGGGGGCCTGGACTGAAGCTTTCTTT.

This clone occurred a few times. The genes are TRBV4-1 and TRBJ2-1; D call uncertain. From germline, CDR1 is MGHRA and CDR2 YSYEKL. Trimming took off 4 bases at V and 6 bases at J, with 10 bases between the two ends. The CDR3 has 13 amino acids. The CDR3 loop reads CASSPSLANEQFF. The CDR3 DNA reads as TGCGCCAGCAGCCCCTCTTTGGCCAATGAGCAGTTCTTC.